Listed here are 18 T cell receptor beta chains from one sample, sequenced in a study of blood T cell repertoires in COVID-19 (dated by TCRdb to the early 2020s). The library came from the immunoSEQ multiplex PCR assay. TCRdb's version of the immuneACCESS table is confined to in-frame rearrangements and falls short of the full clone set. An unresolved V gene accounts for under half of the shortfall where checked; the remainder is of unknown origin. The sample table shows 390,000 or so clones, and 90% are seen once. The top ten clones comprise about 6.8% of the sample. Sequenced sample: peripheral blood. These TCRs come from a man between 18 and 29 years old with active or convalescent COVID-19.

This clone showed up just once. This sample also contains other DNA sequences that code for the same CDR3. The chain joins TRBV7-3 to TRBJ2-7, with D maybe TRBD1 (5 bases). The germline V gene has CDR1 SGHTA and CDR2 FQGTGA. CDR3 length: 14 amino acids. The V end was cut by 3 bases, the J end by 2 bases, with 11 bases between. The CDR3 sequence: CASSLGQGTYEQYF. The DNA for the CDR3 is TGTGCCAGCAGCTTGGGGCAGGGTACCTACGAGCAGTACTTC.

V and J are TRBV2 and TRBJ2-1, with 8 bases lining up with TRBD2. V gave up 0 bases and J gave up 2 bases; unmatched junction bases: 12. Germline CDR1 is SNHLY and CDR2 is FYNNEI. The CDR3 length is 19 residues. The CDR3 DNA reads TGTGCCAGCAGTGAAGCGCACAGCGGGAGTATGGAAGCCTACAATGAGCAGTTCTTC. It is translated as CASSEAHSGSMEAYNEQFF.

J is TRBJ2-1 and V is TRBV27; TRBD2 aligns across 7 bases. From germline, CDR1 is MNHEY and CDR2 SMNVEV (reference sequence). The V and J ends lost 3 bases and 6 bases, in that order; junction bases with no gene match: 5. This CDR3 contains 14 residues. CDR3 DNA sequence: TGTGCCAGCAGTTTGGGGGGGAGAAGCAATGAGCAGTTCTTC. It is translated as CASSLGGRSNEQFF.

The CDR3: CARTPYEQYF. DNA for the CDR3: TGTGCCAGGACACCCTACGAGCAGTACTTC. V usage is TRBV19 and J usage is TRBJ2-7; no clear D. The germline V gene has CDR1 LNHDA and CDR2 SQIVND (reference sequence). Trimming took off 9 bases at V and 2 bases at J, with 5 bases between the two ends. This CDR3 has 10 amino acids.

The chain combines TRBV7-3 with TRBJ2-3, with D unclear. Germline V gene sequence: CDR1 SGHTA, CDR2 FQGTGA. V was cut by 0 bases and J by 2 bases, with 9 bases left in between. CDR3 length: 15 residues. The CDR3, as DNA: TGTGCCAGCAGCTTAACTTCCTTCTCCACAGATACGCAGTATTTT. This codes for CASSLTSFSTDTQYF.

The V call is TRBV6-2 or TRBV6-3, the J call TRBJ1-1; 7 nucleotides match TRBD1. This CDR3 region has 14 residues. After removal of 2 bases from V and 1 base from J, the junction contained 1 base not matched to a gene. Germline loops: CDR1 MNHEY, CDR2 SVGEGT. CDR3 in DNA: TGTGCCAGCAGTTACGACAGGGAGAACACTGAAGCTTTCTTT. This encodes CASSYDRENTEAFF.

The chain recombines TRBV6-6 with TRBJ2-2; D gene ambiguous. The CDR3 totals 13 residues. Germline V gives CDR1 MNHNY, CDR2 SVGAGI (reference sequence). Deletions cut 2 bases from V and 6 bases from J, with 7 bases between. The CDR3 spells CASSYVVPGELFF. The CDR3 DNA follows: TGTGCCAGCAGTTACGTAGTTCCCGGGGAGCTGTTTTTT.

The chain joins TRBV11-2 to TRBJ2-7, with D tentatively TRBD1 (5 bases). CDR3 length equals 14 residues. V gave up 1 base and J gave up 6 bases, with 13 bases separating them. CDR1 SGHAT and CDR2 FQNNGV come from the germline V gene. The CDR3 nucleotides are TGTGCCAGCAGCTTAGGACTGGCAGGGCTCGAGCAGTACTTC. It specifies CASSLGLAGLEQYF.

This clone was observed once. The V call is TRBV4-2, the J call TRBJ2-7; TRBD1 matches at 9 bases. V lost 3 bases to trimming and J lost 6 bases; unmatched junction nucleotides: 0. This CDR3 contains 12 residues. Per germline, CDR1 LGHNA and CDR2 YNFKEQ. The CDR3 coding sequence is TGTGCCAGCAGCCAGACAGGGGGCGAGCAGTACTTC. Protein product: CASSQTGGEQYF.

This chain uses TRBV28 with TRBJ1-1; 7 nucleotides line up with TRBD1. The junction had 3 bases not matched to a gene; V was cut back by 11 bases and J by 6 bases. The CDR3 is 10 amino acids. Germline CDR1 MDHEN, CDR2 SYDVKM. CDR3 sequence: CASQGAEAFF. The CDR3 bases are TGTGCCTCCCAGGGGGCTGAAGCTTTCTTT. Based on the CDR3 plus reference TRBV28 and TRBJ1-1, the full variable domain is DVKVTQSSRYLVKRTGEKVFLECVQDMDHENMFWYRQDPGLGLRLIYFSYDVKMKEKGDIPEGYSVSREKKERFSLILESASTNQTSMYLCASQGAEAFFGQGTRLTVV.

The chain has TRBV18 and TRBJ2-1, with 15 bases lining up with TRBD2. The CDR3 loop spans 19 amino acids. Germline V gene lookup returns CDR1 KGHSH and CDR2 LQKENI. V trimming: 3 bases; J trimming: 0 bases; junction bases outside the gene matches: 6. CDR3 DNA sequence: TGTGCCAGCTCACCGGGAGGACTAGCGGGAGGGTCCTCCTACAATGAGCAGTTCTTC. It yields the protein CASSPGGLAGGSSYNEQFF.

This chain joins TRBV15 and TRBJ1-2, with D possibly matching TRBD1 (5 bases). This CDR3 has 13 residues. V was clipped by 3 bases and J by 5 bases, with 10 bases between them. CDR1 is LNHNV, CDR2 YYDKDF, per germline (reference sequence). DNA for the CDR3: TGTGCCACCAGCAGCGGAGGGGTGTATGGCTACACCTTC. It encodes CATSSGGVYGYTF.

The chain uses TRBV11-2 and TRBJ2-1; TRBD2 agrees at 7 bases. The V segment lost 6 bases and the J segment 8 bases; nucleotides outside the gene matches: 25. The CDR3 loop spans 19 amino acids. The germline V gene encodes CDR1 SGHAT and CDR2 FQNNGV. CDR3 DNA: TGTGCCAGCAGTCGATTGCCTCAGGGTTTGGCGGGAGAGTGGTATGAGCAGTTCTTC. Translating it yields CASSRLPQGLAGEWYEQFF. Full variable domain (missing parts from reference TRBV11-2 and TRBJ2-1): EAGVAQSPRYKIIEKRQSVAFWCNPISGHATLYWYQQILGQGPKLLIQFQNNGVVDDSQLPKDRFSAERLKGVDSTLKIQPAKLEDSAVYLCASSRLPQGLAGEWYEQFFGPGTRLTVL.

The V gene is TRBV3-1 (or the pseudogene TRBV3-2), the J gene TRBJ2-1; TRBD2 matches 9 bases. The J segment lost 1 base and the V segment lost 4 bases, leaving 5 bases of the junction unmatched. Germline-derived CDR1 and CDR2 are LGHDT and YNNKEL (reference sequence). The CDR3 is 16 residues long. In DNA, the CDR3 is TGTGCCAGCAGCCCACAGACTAGCGGTTCCTACAATGAGCAGTTCTTC. It codes for CASSPQTSGSYNEQFF.

The chain links TRBV11-3 to TRBJ2-1, with D perhaps matching TRBD2 (7 bases). Trimming cost V 3 bases and J 2 bases, with 14 bases left between them. Germline CDR1 reads SGHNT; CDR2 reads YENEEA. There are 16 residues in the CDR3. This chain's CDR3 is CASSFGGDNAYNEQFF. The CDR3 DNA reads as TGTGCCAGCAGCTTTGGGGGGGACAATGCCTACAATGAGCAGTTCTTC.

The chain uses TRBV5-1 and TRBJ1-5; the D is unclear. Trimming stripped 4 bases from V and 6 bases from J, with 11 bases between. Looked up from germline, CDR1 is SGHRS and CDR2 is YFSETQ. The CDR3 has 13 amino acids. The CDR3 loop is CASSADPGQPQHF. CDR3 nucleotides: TGCGCCAGCAGCGCCGACCCGGGTCAGCCCCAGCATTTT.

This rearrangement joins TRBV10-3 to TRBJ2-7; 8 nucleotides line up with TRBD1. This CDR3 is built from 15 residues. V shed 10 bases, J shed 6 bases, and the junction held 17 bases outside the gene matches. Germline V lookup: CDR1 ENHRY, CDR2 SYGVKD. This CDR3 reads CATAPRGQEVSEQYF. Written as DNA, the CDR3 is TGTGCCACCGCCCCCCGGGGACAGGAGGTCTCCGAGCAGTACTTC.

The gene calls are TRBV5-1 and TRBJ2-7; D gene uncertain. Germline V gene sequence: CDR1 SGHRS, CDR2 YFSETQ. Deletions cut 4 bases from V and 0 bases from J, with 14 bases between. There are 15 residues in the CDR3. CDR3 DNA sequence: TGCGCCAGCAGCCCCCCTCAGACAAGCTCCTACGAGCAGTACTTC. It specifies CASSPPQTSSYEQYF.